Sequencing of this T cell receptor beta chain was carried out in a study of T cells in Graves' hyperthyroidism and ophthalmopathy. Study information: The authors collected peripheral blood at initial diagnosis, before any treatment.

Amplification of TCR beta CDR3 regions was performed using RNA transcripts as template. First-round RT-PCR of the TCR CDR3 relied on the HTBI primer set. MiXCR was run by TCRdb on the multiplex PCR reads, yielding one entry per CDR3 protein. The data hold under 250,000 distinct CDR3 sequences, with more than 20% observed a single time. Germline lookup yields CDR1 DFQATT and CDR2 SNEGSKA (reference sequence). This CDR3 has 13 residues. The V gene end was trimmed by 3 bases and the J gene end by 4 bases; junction bases not matched to a gene: 1. Clinical symptoms, serum thyroxine and TRAb, thyroid ultrasound and orbital computed tomography together formed the diagnostic basis. Findings of the study overall: Prediction of ophthalmopathy progression came a median around 6.1 months pre-onset. Most clonotypes expanded in thyroid above 0.001 were likewise present in blood.

As regards this clonotype: No antigen is known for it. One base away lies a much larger clone, so this may be a sequencing read error. In this CDR3 the conserved last residue, phenylalanine or tryptophan, is missing, so a read error is likely.

V is TRBV20-1 and J is TRBJ2-2, with 8 bases aligning to TRBD2. The sequencing input was blood. The TCR was taken from a woman aged 40 to 50 with Graves' ophthalmopathy. The chain's CDR3 is CSASGGGTGELFL. In DNA form, the CDR3 reads TGCAGTGCTAGCGGGGGGGGCACCGGGGAGCTGTTTCTT.